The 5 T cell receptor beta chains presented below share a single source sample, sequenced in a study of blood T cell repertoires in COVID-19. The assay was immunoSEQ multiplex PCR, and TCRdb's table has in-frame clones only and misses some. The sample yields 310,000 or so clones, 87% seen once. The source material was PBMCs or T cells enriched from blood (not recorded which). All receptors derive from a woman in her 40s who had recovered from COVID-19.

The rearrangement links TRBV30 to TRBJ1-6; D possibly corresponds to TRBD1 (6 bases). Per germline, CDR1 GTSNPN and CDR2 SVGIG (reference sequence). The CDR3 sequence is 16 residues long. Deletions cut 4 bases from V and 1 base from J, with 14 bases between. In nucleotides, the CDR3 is TGTGCCTGGACGTATAGAACAGGGTCCTATAATTCACCCCTCCACTTT. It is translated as CAWTYRTGSYNSPLHF. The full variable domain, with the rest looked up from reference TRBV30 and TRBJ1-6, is SQTIHQWPATLVQPVGSPLSLECTVEGTSNPNLYWYRQAAGRGLQLLFYSVGIGQISSEVPQNLSASRPQDRQFILSSKKLLLSDSGFYLCAWTYRTGSYNSPLHFGNGTRLTVT.

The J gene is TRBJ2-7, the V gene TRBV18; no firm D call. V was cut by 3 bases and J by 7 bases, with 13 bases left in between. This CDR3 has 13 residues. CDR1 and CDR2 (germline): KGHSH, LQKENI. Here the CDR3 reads CASSPSSPREQYF. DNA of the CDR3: TGTGCCAGCTCACCGTCAAGCCCTCGAGAGCAGTACTTC. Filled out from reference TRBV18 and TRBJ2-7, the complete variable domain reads NAGVMQNPRHLVRRRGQEARLRCSPMKGHSHVYWYRQLPEEGLKFMVYLQKENIIDESGMPKERFSAEFPKEGPSILRIQQVVRGDSAAYFCASSPSSPREQYFGPGTRLTVT.

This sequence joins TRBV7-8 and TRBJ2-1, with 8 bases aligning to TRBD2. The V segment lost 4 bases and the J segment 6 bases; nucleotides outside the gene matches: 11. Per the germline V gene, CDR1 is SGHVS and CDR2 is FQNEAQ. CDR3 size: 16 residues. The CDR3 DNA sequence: TGTGCCAGCAGCTCGGGGGGGAGACTGGCGGCCAATGAGCAGTTCTTC. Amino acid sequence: CASSSGGRLAANEQFF.

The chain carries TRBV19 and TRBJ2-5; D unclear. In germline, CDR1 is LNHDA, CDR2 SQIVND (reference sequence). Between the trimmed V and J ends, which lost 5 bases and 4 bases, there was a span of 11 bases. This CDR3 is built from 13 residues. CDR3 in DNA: TGTGCCAGTAGTGCTCAGGCCCGAGAGACCCAGTACTTC. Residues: CASSAQARETQYF.

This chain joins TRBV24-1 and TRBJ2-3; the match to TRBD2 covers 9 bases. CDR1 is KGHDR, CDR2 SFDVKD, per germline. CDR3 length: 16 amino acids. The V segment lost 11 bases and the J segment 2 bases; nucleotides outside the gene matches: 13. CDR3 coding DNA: TGTGCCAGTAGTAGGGGACTAGCTGGCTCCACAGATACGCAGTATTTT. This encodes CASSRGLAGSTDTQYF.